This T cell receptor beta chain was identified during a study of blood T cell repertoires in COVID-19. Trimming removed 6 bases from V and 10 bases from J, with 16 bases in between. The CDR3 consists of 14 residues. The germline V gene has CDR1 MNHEY and CDR2 SVGAGI. In the original workflow: Using reference gene primer amplification, nucleated cell counts were estimated. Data came from immunoSEQ multiplex PCR; TCRdb stores just in-frame clones and leaves some out. For V, J and clone size, that table is used; D and trimming come from the DNA. The repertoire holds approximately 150,000 clones, around four fifths seen once, with around 5.1% in the top ten. Exposed enrollees had met someone with a PCR-confirmed or clinician-diagnosed COVID-19 case at some point within the 2 weeks before study entry. This clone was counted only a few times.

This clonotype was obtained from a man in his 70s who had been exposed to COVID-19. J is TRBJ1-6 and V is TRBV6-5, with D maybe TRBD1 (6 bases). Sample: PBMCs or T cells enriched from blood (not recorded which). The CDR3 sequence is CASRELTGFSPLHF. The CDR3 bases are TGTGCCAGCAGAGAGTTAACAGGGTTCTCACCCCTCCACTTT.